One sample yielded the 26 T cell receptor beta chains listed below, sequenced in a study of T cells expressing NK-cell markers (TCRdb year 2020). The library was generated by 5' RACE. Sequencer: Illumina HiSeq 2000. TCRdb reprocessed the reads; each CDR3 protein sequence makes one entry, and DNA is unavailable. The sample's own table lists 300,000 or so distinct CDR3 sequences. Around 4% of the sample goes to the ten largest clones. The sample comprised blood T cells: a sorted CD56 or NKG2C T cell subset, CD4+ or CD8+ T cells, or bulk PBMC T cells (not recorded which). The receptor set was obtained from a woman aged 18 to 75 in good health.

The genes are TRBV11-1 and TRBJ2-1; with no DNA, the TCRdb D assignment of TRBD2 cannot be verified. CDR3 size: 18 residues. Germline V CDR1 and CDR2: SGHAT, FQDESV (reference sequence). CDR3 amino acids: CASSLAWDLAGLVNEQFF.

The CDR3 here is CASSLAPQGSRYGYTF. The chain recombines TRBV7-9 with TRBJ1-2; no DNA is available, so the TRBD1 call from TCRdb remains unchecked. This CDR3 region has 16 residues. CDR1 is SEHNR and CDR2 is FQNEAQ in the germline V gene (reference sequence).

The chain employs TRBV12-3 or TRBV12-4 and TRBJ2-7. The CDR3 extends over 15 amino acids. The CDR3 sequence is CASSLRLAVSYEQYF.

This chain uses TRBV11-2 with TRBJ2-1; the TCRdb D gene call, TRBD1, has no DNA to confirm it. The length of the CDR3 is 16 residues. The germline gives CDR1 SGHAT, CDR2 FQNNGV. CDR3 residues: CASSLYRLYSYNEQFF.

The chain employs TRBV29-1 and TRBJ2-1; there is no DNA to check the TCRdb D call of TRBD1. CDR3 length: 14 residues. From germline, CDR1 is SQVTM and CDR2 ANQGSEA. The CDR3 region is CSVESRTGYNEQFF.

The V and J genes are TRBV9 and TRBJ2-1; TCRdb names TRBD1, which stays unverified in the absence of DNA. Germline V lookup: CDR1 SGDLS, CDR2 YYNGEE. The CDR3 loop spans 15 amino acids. This CDR3 reads CASSVSGTNYNEQFF. Supplemented by reference TRBV9 and TRBJ2-1, the full variable domain reads DSGVTQTPKHLITATGQRVTLRCSPRSGDLSVYWYQQSLDQGLQFLIQYYNGEERAKGNILERFSAQQFPDLHSELNLSSLELGDSALYFCASSVSGTNYNEQFFGPGTRLTVL.

The chain combines TRBV29-1 with TRBJ1-2. The CDR3 is made up of 13 amino acids. CDR1 is SQVTM and CDR2 is ANQGSEA in the germline V gene. CDR3 sequence reads: CSVETYGDYGYTF.

The J gene is TRBJ2-1, the V gene TRBV11-2; TCRdb picks TRBD2, but there is no DNA to check that call. In germline, CDR1 is SGHAT, CDR2 FQNNGV. The CDR3 is 12 residues long. This chain's CDR3 is CASSPSRNEQFF.

The chain joins TRBV28 to TRBJ1-6; as DNA is missing, the TRBD1 call by TCRdb cannot be tested. The CDR3 length is 13 residues. Germline CDR1 MDHEN, CDR2 SYDVKM. The CDR3 loop is CASSFQGASPLHF.

The chain is built from TRBV19 and TRBJ1-2; TCRdb reports TRBD1, a call that lacks DNA to check it against. The CDR3 extends over 16 amino acids. Germline V gives CDR1 LNHDA, CDR2 SQIVND (reference sequence). The chain's CDR3 is CASSVSGATDIYGYTF. Filled out from reference TRBV19 and TRBJ1-2, the complete variable domain reads DGGITQSPKYLFRKEGQNVTLSCEQNLNHDAMYWYRQDPGQGLRLIYYSQIVNDFQKGDIAEGYSVSREKKESFPLTVTSAQKNPTAFYLCASSVSGATDIYGYTFGSGTRLTVV.

The chain uses TRBV5-1 and TRBJ2-7; with no DNA, the TCRdb D assignment of TRBD1 cannot be verified. The CDR3 has 14 amino acids. The germline V gene has CDR1 SGHRS and CDR2 YFSETQ. This CDR3 reads CASSLEGTPYEQYF.

The chain employs TRBV18 and TRBJ2-3; TCRdb calls TRBD1, which cannot be checked without DNA. CDR3 length equals 12 residues. Per the germline V gene, CDR1 is KGHSH and CDR2 is LQKENI. CDR3 sequence: CASSPGGGTQYF.

The chain uses TRBV30 and TRBJ1-2; TCRdb gives TRBD1 as the D gene, but with no DNA this cannot be confirmed. The CDR3 covers 17 residues. Per germline, CDR1 GTSNPN and CDR2 SVGIG (reference sequence). CDR3: CAWSAQTGGAGYYGYTF. The whole variable domain, filled in from reference TRBV30 and TRBJ1-2, reads SQTIHQWPATLVQPVGSPLSLECTVEGTSNPNLYWYRQAAGRGLQLLFYSVGIGQISSEVPQNLSASRPQDRQFILSSKKLLLSDSGFYLCAWSAQTGGAGYYGYTFGSGTRLTVV.

The chain combines TRBV12-3 or TRBV12-4 with TRBJ2-3; with no DNA, the TCRdb D assignment of TRBD1 cannot be verified. The CDR3 is made up of 15 amino acids. The CDR3 here is CASTPTGLPADTQYF.

This chain connects TRBV25-1 to TRBJ2-1; TCRdb lists TRBD1, though no DNA is available to test this call. This CDR3 is 16 amino acids long. The germline gives CDR1 MGHDK, CDR2 SYGVNS. The CDR3 region is CASSETGTGAYNEQFF.

The rearrangement uses TRBV20-1 and TRBJ1-1. This CDR3 region has 12 residues. From germline, CDR1 is DFQATT and CDR2 SNEGSKA (reference sequence). The CDR3 spells CSAKLLNTEAFF.

The chain has TRBV12-3 or TRBV12-4 and TRBJ2-7; TCRdb selects TRBD2, and the lack of DNA leaves this call unchecked. The CDR3 loop spans 13 amino acids. CDR3 protein: CASNAAGGTEQYF.

The rearrangement joins TRBV7-2 to TRBJ2-7; as DNA is missing, the TRBD2 call by TCRdb cannot be tested. Germline V lookup: CDR1 SGHTA, CDR2 FQGNSA. This CDR3 comprises 15 residues. CDR3 residues: CASSPAPGTSYEQYF.

The chain combines TRBV29-1 with TRBJ2-7; as DNA is missing, the TRBD2 call by TCRdb cannot be tested. This CDR3 spans 14 amino acids. The germline CDR1 and CDR2 sequences are SQVTM and ANQGSEA. CDR3 loop: CSVISGRSSYEQYF.

The chain combines TRBV28 with TRBJ2-5; TCRdb returns TRBD2, unconfirmable since there is no DNA. The CDR3 runs 15 residues. Germline assignment: CDR1 MDHEN and CDR2 SYDVKM. The CDR3 reads CASSSRAGGQETQYF. The complete variable domain, with remaining parts taken from reference TRBV28 and TRBJ2-5, reads DVKVTQSSRYLVKRTGEKVFLECVQDMDHENMFWYRQDPGLGLRLIYFSYDVKMKEKGDIPEGYSVSREKKERFSLILESASTNQTSMYLCASSSRAGGQETQYFGPGTRLLVL.

The chain is built from TRBV7-9 and TRBJ1-6; TCRdb's D call, TRBD1, is unchecked because there is no DNA. CDR3 length: 17 amino acids. Per the germline V gene, CDR1 is SEHNR and CDR2 is FQNEAQ (reference sequence). The CDR3 reads CASSRDRGLHYNSPLHF.

The rearrangement joins TRBV7-3 to TRBJ2-5. Germline assignment: CDR1 SGHTA and CDR2 FQGTGA. The CDR3 totals 13 residues. The CDR3 is CASSQSLQETQYF.

The chain links TRBV12-3 or TRBV12-4 to TRBJ2-2; TCRdb proposes TRBD1, but this gene call is untestable without DNA. The CDR3 covers 17 residues. This CDR3 is CASSRAKQGTNTGELFF.

The J gene is TRBJ2-7, the V gene TRBV5-1; TCRdb's D call, TRBD1, is unchecked because there is no DNA. Per the germline V gene, CDR1 is SGHRS and CDR2 is YFSETQ. This CDR3 spans 16 amino acids. The chain's CDR3 is CASSLIGQGISYEQYF.

V usage is TRBV4-1 and J usage is TRBJ1-2; TCRdb gives TRBD1 as the D gene, but with no DNA this cannot be confirmed. Germline V gives CDR1 MGHRA, CDR2 YSYEKL. The CDR3 runs 14 residues. This CDR3 reads CASSHPQEHYGYTF.

CDR3: CASSRLNTEAFF. The chain is built from TRBV6-2 or TRBV6-3 and TRBJ1-1. The CDR3 is made up of 12 amino acids. Germline V gene lookup returns CDR1 MNHEY and CDR2 SVGEGT.